Shown below are 29 T cell receptor beta chains from a single sample sequenced in a study of cytomegalovirus exposure and HLA in healthy donors. Use of 60 Vbeta and 13 Jbeta primers characterized the PCR. Assay used: immunoSEQ multiplex PCR; TCRdb lists only in-frame clones, some missing. Of roughly 180,000 clones detected, around 80% appear once; the ten largest clones hold 1.4% to 1.5%. What was sequenced was PBMCs. The receptors shown here come from a woman aged 25 to 39 in good health and CMV-seropositive.

This clone was found a few times. The CDR3 region has the DNA TGTGCCACCAGCAGTCTACAGGTCTTGAACACTGAAGCTTTCTTT. This sequence encodes CATSSLQVLNTEAFF. The rearrangement joins TRBV15 to TRBJ1-1, with D perhaps matching TRBD1 (5 bases). CDR3 length: 15 residues. From germline, CDR1 is LNHNV and CDR2 YYDKDF (reference sequence). Trimming took 3 bases from V and 0 from J, leaving 11 bases between them.

The V and J genes are TRBV19 and TRBJ2-2; 9 bases align to TRBD2. This CDR3 comprises 14 residues. After removal of 9 bases from V and 5 bases from J, the junction contained 7 bases not matched to a gene. CDR1 LNHDA and CDR2 SQIVND come from the germline V gene (reference sequence). The DNA for the CDR3 is TGTGCCAGCAACCGACTAGCGGCTACCGGGGAGCTGTTTTTT. The encoded protein is CASNRLAATGELFF.

This clone was picked up a small number of times. This chain links TRBV18 with TRBJ1-1; D uncertain. The germline gives CDR1 KGHSH, CDR2 LQKENI. The CDR3 length is 14 residues. V was shortened by 2 bases and J by 6 bases, with 13 bases between the two germline ends. This chain's CDR3 is CASSPGSQVAEAFF. The CDR3 DNA reads TGTGCCAGCTCACCAGGGTCCCAGGTCGCTGAAGCTTTCTTT.

This clone was counted a few times. The rearrangement joins TRBV4-1 to TRBJ2-7; 9 bases align to TRBD2. The J segment lost 5 bases and the V segment lost 0 bases, leaving 14 bases of the junction unmatched. CDR3 length: 18 amino acids. Germline V gene sequence: CDR1 MGHRA, CDR2 YSYEKL. CDR3 nucleotide sequence: TGCGCCAGCAGCCAAGATGGGCTTCTAGCGGGATTATACCACGAGCAGTACTTC. Its protein is CASSQDGLLAGLYHEQYF.

The V call is TRBV28, the J call TRBJ2-1; 12 bases agree with TRBD2. This CDR3 has 16 residues. Per germline, CDR1 MDHEN and CDR2 SYDVKM. The J segment lost 7 bases and the V segment lost 1 base, leaving 5 bases of the junction unmatched. This CDR3 is CASSLLSLAGGNEQFF. DNA for the CDR3: TGTGCCAGCAGTTTATTAAGCCTAGCGGGAGGGAATGAGCAGTTCTTC.

The chain combines TRBV28 with TRBJ2-7; TRBD1 matches at 8 bases. Looked up from germline, CDR1 is MDHEN and CDR2 is SYDVKM. V was pared by 6 bases and J by 3 bases, with 7 bases of the junction left unmatched. CDR3 length: 14 amino acids. CDR3 in DNA: TGTGCCAGCAGACGGGGACAGGCCCACTACGAGCAGTACTTC. It codes for CASRRGQAHYEQYF.

V and J are TRBV18 and TRBJ2-2; D perhaps matches TRBD1 (6 bases). V was cut by 3 bases and J by 2 bases, with 10 bases left in between. Germline CDR1 is KGHSH and CDR2 is LQKENI. CDR3 length equals 15 residues. CDR3 bases: TGTGCCAGCTCACCGCTGGACAGAAACACCGGGGAGCTGTTTTTT. It codes for CASSPLDRNTGELFF.

The chain employs TRBV12-5 and TRBJ1-1; 7 nucleotides agree with TRBD1. The length of the CDR3 is 14 residues. J gave up 5 bases and V 6 bases, and 9 bases lay outside the gene matches. Germline assignment: CDR1 LGHNT and CDR2 FRNRAP. CDR3 in DNA: TGTGCTAGTGGGCCCAACAGGGGACGAACTGAAGCTTTCTTT. It codes for CASGPNRGRTEAFF.

The rearrangement links TRBV21-1 to TRBJ2-7; the table calls TRBD2, which could not be checked here. TRBV21-1 is described as a pseudogene. There are 14 residues in the CDR3. CDR3 coding DNA: TGTGCCAGCAGCAAAGGGGGGGGAAGCTACGAGCAGTACTTC. It yields the protein CASSKGGGSYEQYF.

This clone was seen a handful of times. This chain joins TRBV7-6 and TRBJ2-1; 13 nucleotides line up with TRBD2. This CDR3 contains 15 residues. J was trimmed by 9 bases and V by 1 base; bases with no gene match: 3. Germline V CDR1 and CDR2: SGHVS, FNYEAQ. The CDR3 spells CASSLGTSGSAEQFF. In nucleotides, the CDR3 is TGTGCCAGCAGCTTAGGGACTAGCGGGAGTGCTGAGCAGTTCTTC.

The chain employs TRBV2 and TRBJ2-3; TRBD1 agrees at 10 bases. V shed 0 bases, J shed 6 bases, and the junction held 3 bases outside the gene matches. The CDR3 has 15 residues. The germline V gene encodes CDR1 SNHLY and CDR2 FYNNEI. CDR3 nucleotide sequence: TGTGCCAGCAGTGAAGCCCAGACAGGGGGCGATACGCAGTATTTT. Its protein is CASSEAQTGGDTQYF.

This chain uses TRBV2 with TRBJ2-7; D remains ambiguous. The CDR3 runs to 14 residues. Trimming left V 1 base short and J 5 bases short, with 12 bases between. Germline V CDR1 and CDR2: SNHLY, FYNNEI. For the CDR3, the DNA is TGTGCCAGCAGTGAAGATGAGAGGCGGAACGAGCAGTACTTC. It specifies CASSEDERRNEQYF. Complete variable domain (other parts from reference TRBV2 and TRBJ2-7): EPEVTQTPSHQVTQMGQEVILRCVPISNHLYFYWYRQILGQKVEFLVSFYNNEISEKSEIFDDQFSVERPDGSNFTLKIRSTKLEDSAMYFCASSEDERRNEQYFGPGTRLTVT.

CDR3: CASSITPYQGAFF. The CDR3 nucleotides read TGTGCCAGTAGTATAACTCCCTACCAGGGAGCTTTCTTT. J is TRBJ1-1 and V is TRBV19; TRBD1 is a possible D gene (5 bases). Germline CDR1 reads LNHDA; CDR2 reads SQIVND (reference sequence). The CDR3 consists of 13 residues. Trimming stripped 2 bases from V and 10 bases from J, with 14 bases between.

The chain carries TRBV13 and TRBJ1-5; D not certain. Germline V gene data show CDR1 as PRHDT and CDR2 as FYEKMQ (reference sequence). V was pared by 5 bases and J by 4 bases, with 15 bases between. The CDR3 has 15 residues. CDR3: CASSPQRRLNQPQHF. CDR3 sequence (DNA): TGTGCCAGCAGCCCCCAGCGGCGTTTGAATCAGCCCCAGCATTTT.

The rearrangement links TRBV9 to TRBJ2-5; 7 nucleotides match TRBD1. CDR3 length equals 16 residues. CDR1 is SGDLS, CDR2 YYNGEE, per germline. With 0 bases clipped from V and 4 bases from J, the junction kept 9 bases outside the gene matches. The CDR3: CASSVEAMTGSETQYF. The CDR3, as DNA: TGTGCCAGCAGCGTAGAGGCCATGACAGGGTCAGAGACCCAGTACTTC.

This chain's CDR3 is CASSLGARSYNEQFF. The CDR3 DNA is TGTGCCAGCAGCTTGGGGGCCCGCTCCTACAATGAGCAGTTCTTC. The rearrangement uses TRBV5-8 and TRBJ2-1, with D uncertain. This CDR3 contains 15 residues. The V end was cut by 0 bases, the J end by 0 bases, with 7 bases between. CDR1 and CDR2 (germline): SGHTS, YDEGEE.

CDR3 sequence: CASLPGGRDHYEQYF. CDR3 nucleotide sequence: TGTGCCAGCCTTCCGGGGGGGCGCGATCACTACGAGCAGTACTTC. V gene TRBV28 combines with J gene TRBJ2-7, with TRBD2 matching 8 bases. There are 15 residues in the CDR3. V trimming: 8 bases; J trimming: 3 bases; junction bases outside the gene matches: 12. Germline V CDR1 and CDR2: MDHEN, SYDVKM. Full variable domain (missing parts from reference TRBV28 and TRBJ2-7): DVKVTQSSRYLVKRTGEKVFLECVQDMDHENMFWYRQDPGLGLRLIYFSYDVKMKEKGDIPEGYSVSREKKERFSLILESASTNQTSMYLCASLPGGRDHYEQYFGPGTRLTVT.

The chain couples TRBV10-1 to TRBJ2-7; D may be TRBD2 (6 bases). Germline lookup yields CDR1 WNHNN and CDR2 SYGVQD (reference sequence). The CDR3 has 17 residues. Trimming stripped 10 bases from V and 0 bases from J, with 25 bases between. CDR3 loop: CATPRCKRVDASYEQYF. The CDR3 bases are TGCGCCACCCCCCGCTGTAAGCGGGTGGATGCCTCCTACGAGCAGTACTTC.

The chain carries TRBV4-1 and TRBJ2-7; 7 bases agree with TRBD2. The trim removed 3 bases at V and 1 base at J, leaving 12 bases unmatched. Germline V gene data show CDR1 as MGHRA and CDR2 as YSYEKL. This CDR3 comprises 17 residues. The chain's CDR3 is CASSQISSGKESYEQYF. The CDR3 DNA is TGCGCCAGCAGCCAGATCTCCAGCGGGAAAGAATCCTACGAGCAGTACTTC.

This sequence joins TRBV6-6 and TRBJ2-3; TRBD1 aligns across 10 bases. This CDR3 is built from 15 residues. Germline V lookup: CDR1 MNHNY, CDR2 SVGAGI (reference sequence). Trimming at V came to 6 bases and at J to 3 bases, leaving 6 bases not matched to a gene. The CDR3 is CASRRGTGVTDTQYF. CDR3 coding DNA: TGTGCCAGCAGGCGGGGGACAGGGGTTACAGATACGCAGTATTTT.

The V call is TRBV28, the J call TRBJ2-7; D unclear. Trimming stripped 7 bases from V and 4 bases from J, with 17 bases between. The germline CDR1 and CDR2 sequences are MDHEN and SYDVKM. The CDR3 length is 14 residues. As DNA, the CDR3 is TGTGCCAGCACCCTTCGAGCCGTGCGATACGAGCAGTACTTC. Its protein product is CASTLRAVRYEQYF.

The rearrangement links TRBV6-1 to TRBJ1-2; D call uncertain. Germline-derived CDR1 and CDR2 are MNHNS and SASEGT. V was cut by 0 bases and J by 5 bases, with 7 bases left in between. CDR3 length equals 13 residues. The CDR3 sequence is CASSEANGYGYTF. The CDR3 DNA reads TGTGCCAGCAGTGAAGCAAACGGGTATGGCTACACCTTC.

The chain combines TRBV19 with TRBJ1-4; 7 bases line up with TRBD1. The J segment lost 3 bases and the V segment lost 5 bases, leaving 6 bases of the junction unmatched. This CDR3 has 15 residues. Per germline, CDR1 LNHDA and CDR2 SQIVND (reference sequence). CDR3 in DNA: TGTGCCAGTAGTGAACGACAGGGCCCTAATGAAAAACTGTTTTTT. Translated: CASSERQGPNEKLFF.

The sample holds one count of this clone. The V and J genes are TRBV21-1 and TRBJ1-3; TRBD1 is the table's D call, not checked against the DNA. TRBV21-1 is annotated as a pseudogene. The CDR3 contains 17 residues. The CDR3 here is CASSKARTGSSGNTIYF. The CDR3 nucleotides are TGTGCCAGCAGCAAAGCCCGGACAGGGTCATCTGGAAACACCATATATTTT.

The chain recombines TRBV28 with TRBJ1-1; D is unresolved. The CDR3 runs to 15 residues. Trimming shortened V by 2 bases and J by 0 bases, and 10 bases separated the two germline ends. CDR1 is MDHEN, CDR2 SYDVKM, per germline. For the CDR3, the DNA is TGTGCCAGCAGTTTAGGGCGCAGTATGAACACTGAAGCTTTCTTT. It translates to CASSLGRSMNTEAFF.

The V and J genes are TRBV2 and TRBJ2-3; D might be TRBD2 (6 bases). CDR3 length: 15 residues. Trimming shortened V by 3 bases and J by 3 bases, and 13 bases separated the two germline ends. Germline values: CDR1 SNHLY, CDR2 FYNNEI. Here the CDR3 DNA reads TGTGCCAGCAGTGAGGAGGGCTTGGGGACAGATACGCAGTATTTT. Translating it yields CASSEEGLGTDTQYF.

This clone was seen only once. The chain combines TRBV6-1 with TRBJ2-1; TRBD2 aligns across 13 bases. The germline V gene encodes CDR1 MNHNS and CDR2 SASEGT. V lost 4 bases, J lost 4 bases, and 7 bases stayed unmatched. The length of the CDR3 is 17 residues. The CDR3 here is CASSGTGTSGIYNEQFF. For the CDR3, the DNA is TGTGCCAGCAGTGGTACCGGGACTAGCGGGATTTACAATGAGCAGTTCTTC.

The chain is built from TRBV28 and TRBJ1-2; D is unclear. This CDR3 comprises 13 residues. The V gene lost 7 bases and the J gene lost 1 base, with 10 bases spanning the gap. Germline V CDR1 and CDR2: MDHEN, SYDVKM. This CDR3 reads CASTLTGNYGYTF. CDR3 nucleotide sequence: TGTGCCAGCACCCTGACGGGTAACTATGGCTACACCTTC.

The chain recombines TRBV30 with TRBJ1-5, with TRBD1 identical over 7 bases. Trimming at V came to 5 bases and at J to 0 bases, leaving 7 bases not matched to a gene. Germline lookup yields CDR1 GTSNPN and CDR2 SVGIG (reference sequence). The CDR3 is 15 amino acids. CDR3 coding DNA: TGTGCCTGGGGATTGGGACAGATTAGCAATCAGCCCCAGCATTTT. Translation gives CAWGLGQISNQPQHF.